This T cell receptor (beta chain) was documented in a study of regulatory T cells in long-lasting Graves disease. Overall study context: New Graves' disease cases had less than 3 months of antithyroid drugs.

Per the germline V gene, CDR1 is LGHDT and CDR2 is YNNKEL (reference sequence). This CDR3 is built from 14 residues. V lost 5 bases, J lost 6 bases, and 8 bases stayed unmatched. With iRepertoire HTBI primers and Arm-PCR of CDR3 regions, TCR beta libraries were built. TCRdb fed the multiplex PCR reads into MiXCR, producing one record per CDR3 protein. The table shows some 450,000 distinct CDR3 sequences, with around 17% occurring only once. Time point reported: newly diagnosed GD, antithyroid drugs for less than 3 months. The authors made the TCR library using RNA they extracted from PBMCs. This clonotype was counted at least ten times. No antigen is known for it. Study-wide points: TCR diversity was lower in persistent Graves' patients than in newly diagnosed ones.

The same data also went into a second study, on T cells in Graves' hyperthyroidism and ophthalmopathy. This second study notes: Absent ophthalmopathy progression within 18 months defined stable Graves' hyperthyroidism.

The sequencing here drew on peripheral blood mononuclear cells (PBMCs), taken at new diagnosis, from a patient treated with antithyroid drugs. The clonotype was recovered from a woman in her twenties or thirties with Graves disease. The chain recombines TRBV3-1 with TRBJ2-7, with 9 bases that match TRBD1. CDR3 region: CASSKQGAGGEQYF. DNA of the CDR3: TGTGCCAGCAGCAAACAGGGGGCCGGAGGCGAGCAGTACTTC.